These 14 T cell receptor beta chains were sequenced from one sample in a study of Tregs in tolerant kidney transplant recipients. This table comes from immunoSEQ multiplex PCR, and its TCRdb copy is limited to in-frame clones, with some not included. The sample lists 100,000 or so clones, 90% to 95% occurring once. Mixed chimerism was transient after nonmyeloablative marrow transplants from related graft donors. Sequenced material: CD4+ T cells from blood (PBMCs), taken 12 months after the transplant. The receptors were sampled from a human patient who received a combined kidney and bone marrow transplant. Some T cells may be graft donor cells.

This clone was detected only once. The J gene is TRBJ2-7, the V gene TRBV9; D unresolved. V was shortened by 0 bases and J by 1 base, with 11 bases between the two germline ends. Germline V gene lookup returns CDR1 SGDLS and CDR2 YYNGEE. The CDR3 loop spans 15 amino acids. CDR3 DNA sequence: TGTGCCAGCAGCGTAGGGGCAGTTATTTCCTACGAGCAGTACTTC. Its translation: CASSVGAVISYEQYF.

J is TRBJ2-1 and V is TRBV28, with 7 positions matching TRBD2. The CDR3 length is 21 residues. V was clipped by 5 bases and J by 0 bases; unmatched bases: 22. The germline CDR1 and CDR2 sequences are MDHEN and SYDVKM. The CDR3 nucleotides are TGTGCCAGCAGTACGACCACCCCCATAACAAGCGGGGTACGCTCCTACAATGAGCAGTTCTTC. This sequence encodes CASSTTTPITSGVRSYNEQFF.

The chain is built from TRBV28 and TRBJ2-7, with D possibly being TRBD1 (6 bases). The CDR3 is 15 amino acids. The V gene lost 5 bases and the J gene lost 2 bases, with 16 bases spanning the gap. The germline CDR1 and CDR2 sequences are MDHEN and SYDVKM. The CDR3 DNA follows: TGTGCCAGCAGTCAACGGACAGAAGTTCCCTACGAGCAGTACTTC. It encodes CASSQRTEVPYEQYF.

The table lists this clone with a count of one. CDR3 coding DNA: TGTGCCAGCAGCCAAAGGGGTACAGGGGGAGAGTTTAGTGAAGCTTTCTTT. Protein product: CASSQRGTGGEFSEAFF. The chain links TRBV4-2 to TRBJ1-1; 8 bases align to TRBD1. With 2 bases clipped from V and 7 bases from J, the junction kept 15 bases outside the gene matches. Germline loops: CDR1 LGHNA, CDR2 YNFKEQ. This CDR3 has 17 amino acids.

The rearrangement joins TRBV11-2 to TRBJ2-3; TRBD2 agrees at 11 bases. The CDR3 is 16 residues long. Germline CDR1 is SGHAT and CDR2 is FQNNGV. The V and J ends lost 1 base and 2 bases, in that order; junction bases with no gene match: 2. DNA of the CDR3: TGTGCCAGCAGCTTAGCTAGCGGGGGGTTCACAGATACGCAGTATTTT. Translation: CASSLASGGFTDTQYF. The entire variable domain, with the rest obtained from reference TRBV11-2 and TRBJ2-3, is as follows: EAGVAQSPRYKIIEKRQSVAFWCNPISGHATLYWYQQILGQGPKLLIQFQNNGVVDDSQLPKDRFSAERLKGVDSTLKIQPAKLEDSAVYLCASSLASGGFTDTQYFGPGTRLTVL.

The chain joins TRBV6-5 to TRBJ2-3; a weak D match, TRBD2 (6 bases). The CDR3 has 14 amino acids. The ends were cut back, 6 bases at V and 2 bases at J, with 12 bases in the middle. CDR1 is MNHEY and CDR2 is SVGAGI in the germline V gene. CDR3 nucleotides: TGTGCCAGCAGCCCCTCGGGGGTCACAGATACGCAGTATTTT. It encodes CASSPSGVTDTQYF.

This chain joins TRBV5-1 and TRBJ1-5, with a possible D match to TRBD1 (5 bases). CDR1 is SGHRS and CDR2 is YFSETQ in the germline V gene. The CDR3 extends over 13 amino acids. The V end was cut by 4 bases, the J end by 5 bases, with 10 bases between. The CDR3 DNA sequence: TGCGCCAGCAGCACAGAGACAGATCAGCCCCAGCATTTT. Amino acid sequence: CASSTETDQPQHF.

The chain couples TRBV29-1 to TRBJ1-2; D gene uncertain. Between the trimmed V and J ends, which lost 4 bases and 4 bases, there was a span of 16 bases. Per germline, CDR1 SQVTM and CDR2 ANQGSEA. The CDR3 runs 14 residues. The DNA for the CDR3 is TGCAGCGTTGCCGTTGTGAGTGATAGCTATGGCTACACCTTC. This sequence encodes CSVAVVSDSYGYTF.

V and J are TRBV7-3 and TRBJ2-5; 8 positions agree with TRBD1. This CDR3 has 16 residues. CDR1 SGHTA and CDR2 FQGTGA come from the germline V gene. Unmatched junction bases numbered 9, after V lost 2 bases and J lost 4 bases. CDR3 in DNA: TGTGCCAGCAGCTTAGGCGTCAGGGGGCGAGGAGAGACCCAGTACTTC. It encodes CASSLGVRGRGETQYF.

The rearrangement uses TRBV30 and TRBJ2-1, with a weak D call TRBD2 (6 bases). CDR1 is GTSNPN, CDR2 SVGIG, per germline (reference sequence). V shed 2 bases and J shed 6 bases, with 14 bases lying between them. This CDR3 spans 14 amino acids. The CDR3, as DNA: TGTGCCTGGAGTAAAGGACTGGGGGGCAATGAGCAGTTCTTC. Translation: CAWSKGLGGNEQFF.

The J gene is TRBJ1-1, the V gene TRBV11-3; D remains unclear. V lost 5 bases, J lost 4 bases, and 5 bases lay in between. This CDR3 comprises 11 residues. Germline lookup yields CDR1 SGHNT and CDR2 YENEEA. The CDR3 coding sequence is TGTGCCAGCAGCGTCGTCACTGAAGCTTTCTTT. Translated, it gives CASSVVTEAFF.

The chain employs TRBV10-3 and TRBJ1-1; TRBD1 aligns across 8 bases. This CDR3 comprises 16 residues. The V gene end was trimmed by 2 bases and the J gene end by 5 bases; junction bases not matched to a gene: 10. CDR1 ENHRY and CDR2 SYGVKD come from the germline V gene. CDR3 coding DNA: TGTGCCATCAGTGAGCCACGGACAGGGAAGGGGACTGAAGCTTTCTTT. Protein sequence: CAISEPRTGKGTEAFF.

V gene TRBV20-1 combines with J gene TRBJ1-4; no firm D call. The germline CDR1 and CDR2 sequences are DFQATT and SNEGSKA (reference sequence). The CDR3 spans 11 residues. V lost 6 bases and J lost 8, with 10 bases in between. The CDR3 region has the DNA TGCAGTGCCGCGAGAGGGGAAAAACTGTTTTTT. It yields the protein CSAARGEKLFF.

This chain uses TRBV30 with TRBJ1-3; D might be TRBD1 (5 bases). CDR1 is GTSNPN, CDR2 SVGIG, per germline (reference sequence). V was trimmed by 3 bases and J by 0 bases, leaving 12 bases between them. The length of the CDR3 is 15 residues. The CDR3 sequence: CAWRGLPYSGNTIYF. Written as DNA, the CDR3 is TGTGCCTGGAGGGGGCTGCCCTACTCTGGAAACACCATATATTTT.